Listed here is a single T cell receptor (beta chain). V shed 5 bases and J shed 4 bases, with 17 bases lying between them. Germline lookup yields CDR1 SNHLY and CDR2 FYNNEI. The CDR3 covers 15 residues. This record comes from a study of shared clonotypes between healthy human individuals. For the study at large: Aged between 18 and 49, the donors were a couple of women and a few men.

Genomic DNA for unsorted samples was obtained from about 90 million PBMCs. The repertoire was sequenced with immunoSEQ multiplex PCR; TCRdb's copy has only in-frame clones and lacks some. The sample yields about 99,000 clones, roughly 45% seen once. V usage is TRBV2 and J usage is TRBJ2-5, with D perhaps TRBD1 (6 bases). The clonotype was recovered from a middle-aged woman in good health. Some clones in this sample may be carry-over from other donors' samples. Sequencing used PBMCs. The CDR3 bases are TGTGCCAGCAGTCGATCAGGGGTACAAAGAGAGACCCAGTACTTC. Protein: CASSRSGVQRETQYF.